The 20 T cell receptor beta chains listed next were all sequenced from one sample in a study of OX40 agonist ivuxolimab in advanced cancers. Profiled with immunoSEQ multiplex PCR; TCRdb holds only in-frame clones, not every one. The table lists some 69,000 clones, roughly 90% of them singletons. Sequences were derived from CD4+ or CD8+ T cells sorted from blood, sampled in a trial of the OX40 agonist ivuxolimab. The receptors were gathered from an adult with an advanced solid tumor such as melanoma, head and neck, liver or kidney cancer.

This chain connects TRBV19 to TRBJ1-4; D gene ambiguous. The germline V gene has CDR1 LNHDA and CDR2 SQIVND (reference sequence). The CDR3 is 14 residues long. Between the trimmed V and J ends, which lost 0 bases and 8 bases, there was a span of 10 bases. CDR3 sequence reads: CASSIDRISEKLFF. In DNA form, the CDR3 reads TGTGCCAGTAGTATAGACAGAATCTCCGAAAAACTGTTTTTT.

The J gene is TRBJ2-7, the V gene TRBV27, with D maybe TRBD1 (6 bases). Germline CDR1 reads MNHEY; CDR2 reads SMNVEV (reference sequence). This CDR3 has 15 residues. Trimming left V 1 base short and J 2 bases short, with 12 bases between. CDR3 sequence (DNA): TGTGCCAGCAGTTTATTAGGGACATTAGCCTACGAGCAGTACTTC. The encoded protein is CASSLLGTLAYEQYF.

The chain has TRBV7-9 and TRBJ2-1; 9 nucleotides line up with TRBD2. Losses at the gene ends were 5 bases for V and 8 bases for J; bases not matched to a gene: 10. Germline CDR1 reads SEHNR; CDR2 reads FQNEAQ (reference sequence). The CDR3 is 15 amino acids. The CDR3 here is CASSPGVAGVDEQFF. CDR3 in DNA: TGTGCCAGCAGCCCCGGGGTAGCGGGAGTCGATGAGCAGTTCTTC.

Only one count was recorded for this clone. The V call is TRBV5-4, the J call TRBJ2-2, with a weak D call TRBD2 (7 bases). V was trimmed by 3 bases and J by 8 bases, leaving 14 bases between them. Germline CDR1 and CDR2: SGHNT and YYREEE (reference sequence). The CDR3 has 14 residues. The chain's CDR3 is CASSYRGAVGELFF. The CDR3 DNA follows: TGTGCCAGCAGCTATCGGGGGGCAGTAGGGGAGCTGTTTTTT.

J is TRBJ2-5 and V is TRBV5-4; a possible D gene is TRBD1 (6 bases). CDR3 size: 15 residues. The V gene's germline CDR1 is SGHNT and CDR2 YYREEE (reference sequence). The ends were cut back, 0 bases at V and 5 bases at J, with 14 bases in the middle. CDR3 nucleotides: TGTGCCAGCAGCTTGGTTTCAGGGGCGCAGGAGACCCAGTACTTC. This translates into CASSLVSGAQETQYF.

This rearrangement joins TRBV9 to TRBJ2-1; TRBD2 matches 11 bases. The V segment lost 2 bases and the J segment 7 bases; nucleotides outside the gene matches: 2. The CDR3 runs 14 residues. CDR1 and CDR2 from the germline V gene are SGDLS and YYNGEE. CDR3: CASSVTSGNNEQFF. For the CDR3, the DNA is TGTGCCAGCAGCGTGACTAGCGGGAATAATGAGCAGTTCTTC.

In its sample, this clone was seen once. The chain employs TRBV19 and TRBJ1-1; 7 bases are a match to TRBD1. CDR1 and CDR2 from the germline V gene are LNHDA and SQIVND (reference sequence). This CDR3 is 18 amino acids long. J lost 0 bases, V lost 3 bases, and 13 bases had no gene match. The CDR3 reads CASSITPTGQEMNTEAFF. The CDR3, as DNA: TGTGCCAGTAGTATCACCCCTACTGGACAGGAGATGAACACTGAAGCTTTCTTT.

The CDR3 spells CASSRNPGVRDTQYF. CDR3 DNA sequence: TGTGCCAGCAGCCGCAACCCTGGAGTAAGAGATACGCAGTATTTT. J is TRBJ2-3 and V is TRBV7-2; D call uncertain. Germline V CDR1 and CDR2: SGHTA, FQGNSA. Trimming removed 5 bases at V and 5 bases at J, with 17 bases between. The CDR3 covers 15 residues.

This sequence joins TRBV4-1 and TRBJ2-3; 8 bases match TRBD2. This CDR3 is built from 21 residues. J lost 0 bases, V lost 1 base, and 18 bases had no gene match. CDR1 is MGHRA and CDR2 is YSYEKL in the germline V gene. CDR3 DNA: TGCGCCAGCAGCCAAGGGAGGGAAAGGCTAGCGGGCTCCCTTAGCACAGATACGCAGTATTTT. This codes for CASSQGRERLAGSLSTDTQYF.

The V gene is TRBV28, the J gene TRBJ2-7; TRBD2 matches 9 bases. The germline V gene encodes CDR1 MDHEN and CDR2 SYDVKM. The CDR3 totals 15 residues. The V and J ends lost 6 bases and 7 bases, in that order; junction bases with no gene match: 13. CDR3 in amino acids: CASSKAGGSLGEQYF. The CDR3 bases are TGTGCCAGCAGCAAAGCGGGAGGTTCGCTAGGAGAGCAGTACTTC.

This rearrangement joins TRBV4-3 to TRBJ1-2, with TRBD1 identical over 8 bases. V gave up 4 bases and J gave up 8 bases; unmatched junction bases: 9. In germline, CDR1 is LGHNA, CDR2 YSLEER. The CDR3 totals 14 residues. The DNA of the CDR3 is TGCGCCAGCAGCCCCCGGCAGGGGGCGCGAGGCTACACCTTC. This codes for CASSPRQGARGYTF.

The chain couples TRBV30 to TRBJ2-7; 8 bases are a match to TRBD2. Unmatched junction bases numbered 14, after V lost 0 bases and J lost 4 bases. The CDR3 extends over 17 amino acids. Germline V gives CDR1 GTSNPN, CDR2 SVGIG (reference sequence). The CDR3 reads CAWSVRRTGLVAYEQYF. The CDR3 DNA reads TGTGCCTGGAGTGTACGTCGGACGGGACTAGTCGCATACGAGCAGTACTTC.

The rearrangement links TRBV19 to TRBJ1-1, with D unclear. V lost 0 bases and J 11 bases, leaving 19 bases between the germline ends. The length of the CDR3 is 15 residues. The germline CDR1 and CDR2 sequences are LNHDA and SQIVND (reference sequence). CDR3 loop: CASSIDLLASRRAFF. CDR3 coding DNA: TGTGCCAGTAGTATAGATCTGTTGGCCTCAAGGCGGGCTTTCTTT. The full variable domain, rest sourced from reference TRBV19 and TRBJ1-1, is DGGITQSPKYLFRKEGQNVTLSCEQNLNHDAMYWYRQDPGQGLRLIYYSQIVNDFQKGDIAEGYSVSREKKESFPLTVTSAQKNPTAFYLCASSIDLLASRRAFFGQGTRLTVV.

V usage is TRBV10-3 and J usage is TRBJ2-7; 10 nucleotides agree with TRBD1. J was trimmed by 2 bases and V by 5 bases; bases with no gene match: 6. There are 15 residues in the CDR3. In germline, CDR1 is ENHRY, CDR2 SYGVKD. The CDR3: CAISPRDRGAYEQYF. CDR3 nucleotides: TGTGCCATCAGTCCCCGGGACAGGGGAGCCTACGAGCAGTACTTC.

The DNA of the CDR3 is TGTGCCTGGAGCCCGACGTCTGGGGCAGATACGCAGTATTTT. Translation: CAWSPTSGADTQYF. The V call is TRBV30, the J call TRBJ2-3; D is unclear. The CDR3 has 14 amino acids. Trimming took 3 bases from V and 4 from J, leaving 14 bases between them. CDR1 is GTSNPN and CDR2 is SVGIG in the germline V gene (reference sequence).

The chain uses TRBV6-1 and TRBJ1-1, with D hard to call. CDR3 size: 11 residues. Germline-derived CDR1 and CDR2 are MNHNS and SASEGT. The ends were cut back, 2 bases at V and 4 bases at J, with 2 bases in the middle. CDR3 sequence reads: CASSEITEAFF. The CDR3 bases are TGTGCCAGCAGTGAAATCACTGAAGCTTTCTTT.

This clone was picked up a small number of times. The chain's CDR3 is CASSPRAGGPYEQYF. The CDR3 nucleotides are TGTGCCAGCTCACCGAGGGCAGGGGGCCCCTACGAGCAGTACTTC. The chain is built from TRBV18 and TRBJ2-7; 8 positions match TRBD1. Germline values: CDR1 KGHSH, CDR2 LQKENI. The V and J ends lost 3 bases and 2 bases, in that order; junction bases with no gene match: 6. This CDR3 is 15 amino acids long.

The genes are TRBV29-1 and TRBJ1-4, with a tentative D call TRBD1 (6 bases). V was pared by 6 bases and J by 0 bases, with 14 bases between. Germline CDR1 and CDR2: SQVTM and ANQGSEA. The CDR3 extends over 15 amino acids. The CDR3 spells CSVTGTRATNEKLFF. The CDR3 nucleotides are TGCAGCGTGACCGGGACACGAGCAACTAATGAAAAACTGTTTTTT. Looking up the rest from reference TRBV29-1 and TRBJ1-4 gives the full variable domain: SAVISQKPSRDICQRGTSLTIQCQVDSQVTMMFWYRQQPGQSLTLIATANQGSEATYESGFVIDKFPISRPNLTFSTLTVSNMSPEDSSIYLCSVTGTRATNEKLFFGSGTQLSVL.

The chain carries TRBV9 and TRBJ1-1, with 8 nucleotides matching TRBD1. The CDR3 length is 17 residues. CDR1 is SGDLS and CDR2 is YYNGEE in the germline V gene. Trimming removed 0 bases from V and 4 bases from J; junction bases left unmatched: 11. The CDR3 DNA sequence: TGTGCCAGCAGCGTAGGCCGGCAGGGGGCGCGGGGCACTGAAGCTTTCTTT. Translation: CASSVGRQGARGTEAFF.

V is TRBV7-9 and J is TRBJ2-7, with 9 bases aligning to TRBD2. CDR3 length equals 15 residues. Trimming removed 1 base from V and 5 bases from J; junction bases left unmatched: 6. CDR1 and CDR2 from the germline V gene are SEHNR and FQNEAQ (reference sequence). In DNA form, the CDR3 reads TGTGCCAGCAGCTTAGTTGCGGGAGGGCCCCACGAGCAGTACTTC. Residues: CASSLVAGGPHEQYF.